The 22 T cell receptor beta chains below were found in one sample sequenced in a study of a mutant IDH1 vaccine in newly diagnosed glioma. Time point indicated: week 5, during vaccination. What each vaccine dose contained was 300 ug of mutant IDH1 20-mer peptide, accompanied by topical imiquimod. Their antigens remain unidentified. Libraries were prepared by immunoSEQ multiplex PCR; TCRdb keeps only in-frame clonotypes and omits some of them. The repertoire has just under 80,000 clones, 91% of them found once; the top ten carry under 0.7%. Source: PBMCs, taken from a glioma patient whose treatment included an IDH1 peptide vaccine. The receptors shown here come from a woman between 50 and 59 years old with glioma.

The genes are TRBV7-3 and TRBJ2-3; the match to TRBD2 covers 10 bases. The CDR3 has 15 amino acids. V shed 6 bases, J shed 3 bases, and the junction held 6 bases outside the gene matches. Looked up from germline, CDR1 is SGHTA and CDR2 is FQGTGA. CDR3 in DNA: TGTGCCAGCAGGACTCCGGGACTAGCGACAGATACGCAGTATTTT. Its translation: CASRTPGLATDTQYF. The full variable domain, with the rest looked up from reference TRBV7-3 and TRBJ2-3, is GAGVSQTPSNKVTEKGKYVELRCDPISGHTALYWYRQSLGQGPEFLIYFQGTGAADDSGLPNDRFFAVRPEGSVSTLKIQRTERGDSAVYLCASRTPGLATDTQYFGPGTRLTVL.

The rearrangement uses TRBV7-2 and TRBJ2-5; D may be TRBD1 (5 bases). Germline V gives CDR1 SGHTA, CDR2 FQGNSA. The CDR3 length is 14 residues. With 1 base removed from V and 4 bases from J, the gap between germline ends came to 10 bases. CDR3 sequence (DNA): TGTGCCAGCAGCTTAGGGGGCCTCTCAGAGACCCAGTACTTC. Residues: CASSLGGLSETQYF.

The chain couples TRBV9 to TRBJ2-1, with 7 bases aligning to TRBD2. The CDR3 covers 15 residues. With V trimmed by 0 bases and J by 4 bases, 4 bases remained unmatched. Germline V lookup: CDR1 SGDLS, CDR2 YYNGEE. The CDR3 loop reads CASSVDLAVYNEQFF. In nucleotides, the CDR3 is TGTGCCAGCAGCGTAGACCTAGCGGTATACAATGAGCAGTTCTTC. Variable domain in full (rest from reference TRBV9 and TRBJ2-1): DSGVTQTPKHLITATGQRVTLRCSPRSGDLSVYWYQQSLDQGLQFLIQYYNGEERAKGNILERFSAQQFPDLHSELNLSSLELGDSALYFCASSVDLAVYNEQFFGPGTRLTVL.

J is TRBJ2-7 and V is TRBV5-1; D not certain. Between the trimmed V and J ends, which lost 0 bases and 5 bases, there was a span of 12 bases. CDR1 SGHRS and CDR2 YFSETQ come from the germline V gene. This CDR3 is built from 14 residues. The CDR3 DNA is TGCGCCAGCAGCTTGGCCGCAAGGACGGACGAGCAGTACTTC. Translating gives CASSLAARTDEQYF.

The DNA of the CDR3 is TGTGCCAGCAGCGTAGGTGAGGGGGCCTACTACGAGCAGTACTTC. This sequence encodes CASSVGEGAYYEQYF. This chain links TRBV9 with TRBJ2-7; 7 positions match TRBD1. The V and J ends lost 0 bases and 3 bases, in that order; junction bases with no gene match: 6. The CDR3 contains 15 residues. Germline values: CDR1 SGDLS, CDR2 YYNGEE.

In nucleotides, the CDR3 is TGCGCCAGCAGCCAAAGGCAAAGCAATCAGCCCCAGCATTTT. It translates to CASSQRQSNQPQHF. The V gene is TRBV4-1, the J gene TRBJ1-5; D not certain. This CDR3 comprises 14 residues. The germline V gene has CDR1 MGHRA and CDR2 YSYEKL. V was pared by 2 bases and J by 1 base, with 6 bases between.

The chain recombines TRBV7-6 with TRBJ2-2; D gene unclear. Trimming stripped 5 bases from V and 6 bases from J, with 7 bases between. The CDR3 is 12 amino acids. The germline V gene has CDR1 SGHVS and CDR2 FNYEAQ. The CDR3 DNA reads as TGTGCCAGCAGCACATACGCCGGGGAGCTGTTTTTT. As protein: CASSTYAGELFF.

The CDR3 bases are TGTGCCAGCTTAGGGTACCAAGAGACCCAGTACTTC. Its translation: CASLGYQETQYF. The rearrangement uses TRBV2 and TRBJ2-5; D ambiguous. The CDR3 runs 12 residues. Germline CDR1 and CDR2: SNHLY and FYNNEI. V was cut by 8 bases and J by 0 bases, with 7 bases left in between.

The chain carries TRBV28 and TRBJ2-7; perhaps D is TRBD1 or TRBD2 (6 bases each). The germline V and J ends were trimmed by 6 bases and 2 bases, with 14 bases remaining between them. Germline CDR1 MDHEN, CDR2 SYDVKM. The CDR3 totals 14 residues. The CDR3 nucleotides are TGTGCCAGCAGAGAGAATGGGGGGCCCTACGAGCAGTACTTC. It yields the protein CASRENGGPYEQYF.

This rearrangement joins TRBV15 to TRBJ1-5; 9 nucleotides match TRBD1. V lost 3 bases, J lost 5 bases, and 5 bases stayed unmatched. Germline V gene data show CDR1 as LNHNV and CDR2 as YYDKDF (reference sequence). This CDR3 comprises 15 residues. CDR3 DNA sequence: TGTGCCACCAGCAGGGGTGACAGGGGGTATCAGCCCCAGCATTTT. Translated: CATSRGDRGYQPQHF.

This chain links TRBV9 with TRBJ2-1, with no clear D. Per the germline V gene, CDR1 is SGDLS and CDR2 is YYNGEE. V was trimmed by 3 bases and J by 6 bases, leaving 10 bases between them. CDR3 length: 13 residues. CDR3 in DNA: TGTGCCAGCAGCGGCGCCGCTACCAATGAGCAGTTCTTC. Protein sequence: CASSGAATNEQFF.

The J gene is TRBJ2-1, the V gene TRBV5-1; D is perhaps TRBD2 (6 bases). V was clipped by 4 bases and J by 6 bases, with 17 bases between them. This CDR3 contains 15 residues. CDR1 and CDR2 (germline): SGHRS, YFSETQ. In nucleotides, the CDR3 is TGCGCCAGCAGCGGGGCGGAGGGCCGGGTCAATGAGCAGTTCTTC. Protein product: CASSGAEGRVNEQFF.

As regards this clone: One end of the junction is discordant with germline, which a read error may explain. The V call is TRBV7-7, the J call TRBJ2-7; 10 positions match TRBD1. This CDR3 is built from 13 residues. The V gene's germline CDR1 is SSHAT and CDR2 FNYEAQ (reference sequence). CDR3 sequence reads: CASSLDRGSEQYF. The CDR3 DNA reads TGTGCTAGCAGCTTGGACAGGGGGTCCGAGCAGTACTTC. The full variable domain, in which reference TRBV7-7 and TRBJ2-7 provide the parts outside the CDR3, is GAGVSQSPRYKVTKRGQDVTLRCDPISSHATLYWYQQALGQGPEFLTYFNYEAQPDKSGLPSDRFSAERPEGSISTLTIQRTEQRDSAMYRCASSLDRGSEQYFGPGTRLTVT.

The genes are TRBV28 and TRBJ2-3; maybe TRBD1 (5 bases). This CDR3 contains 14 residues. V was trimmed by 5 bases and J by 1 base, leaving 10 bases between them. CDR1 is MDHEN, CDR2 SYDVKM, per germline. The CDR3 bases are TGTGCCAGCAGTGCCCAGACAGGCACAGATACGCAGTATTTT. Translation gives CASSAQTGTDTQYF. The entire variable domain, with the rest obtained from reference TRBV28 and TRBJ2-3, is as follows: DVKVTQSSRYLVKRTGEKVFLECVQDMDHENMFWYRQDPGLGLRLIYFSYDVKMKEKGDIPEGYSVSREKKERFSLILESASTNQTSMYLCASSAQTGTDTQYFGPGTRLTVL.

The V and J genes are TRBV6-5 and TRBJ1-1; the D is unclear. The CDR3 contains 15 residues. V lost 2 bases and J 1 base, leaving 11 bases between the germline ends. Germline assignment: CDR1 MNHEY and CDR2 SVGAGI. The CDR3 region is CASSYRPRGNTEAFF. Written as DNA, the CDR3 is TGTGCCAGCAGTTACAGGCCCCGGGGGAACACTGAAGCTTTCTTT.

The genes are TRBV29-1 and TRBJ1-1; weak D call: TRBD1 (5 bases). The ends were cut back, 3 bases at V and 2 bases at J, with 16 bases in the middle. Germline-derived CDR1 and CDR2 are SQVTM and ANQGSEA. The CDR3 extends over 15 amino acids. CDR3 amino acids: CSVEGRAPINTEAFF. The CDR3 region has the DNA TGCAGCGTTGAGGGCAGGGCGCCCATCAACACTGAAGCTTTCTTT.

This rearrangement joins TRBV5-4 to TRBJ2-3; 9 bases map to TRBD1. J gave up 6 bases and V 2 bases, and 7 bases lay outside the gene matches. The CDR3 extends over 15 amino acids. Germline CDR1 reads SGHNT; CDR2 reads YYREEE (reference sequence). The CDR3: CASSFDRGVMDTQYF. The CDR3 DNA follows: TGTGCCAGCAGCTTTGACAGGGGGGTCATGGATACGCAGTATTTT.

The chain recombines TRBV2 with TRBJ2-2, with a weak D call TRBD2 (6 bases). V lost 6 bases to trimming and J lost 6 bases, with 17 bases between them. Germline V gene lookup returns CDR1 SNHLY and CDR2 FYNNEI. The CDR3 covers 15 residues. DNA of the CDR3: TGTGCCAGCAGCACCGGGTCCTGGGGGGCCGGGGAGCTGTTTTTT. This translates into CASSTGSWGAGELFF.

The chain joins TRBV11-1 to TRBJ1-2; D might be TRBD1 (6 bases). The CDR3 has 14 residues. Germline V gene data show CDR1 as SGHAT and CDR2 as FQDESV (reference sequence). The V end was cut by 4 bases, the J end by 6 bases, with 15 bases between. CDR3 sequence: CASSSRRGRDGYTF. As DNA, the CDR3 is TGTGCCAGCAGCTCGAGACGGGGGCGTGATGGCTACACCTTC. Full variable domain (rest looked up from reference TRBV11-1 and TRBJ1-2): EAEVAQSPRYKITEKSQAVAFWCDPISGHATLYWYRQILGQGPELLVQFQDESVVDDSQLPKDRFSAERLKGVDSTLKIQPAELGDSAMYLCASSSRRGRDGYTFGSGTRLTVV.

V gene TRBV7-3 combines with J gene TRBJ2-5; D may be TRBD2 (6 bases). CDR1 SGHTA and CDR2 FQGTGA come from the germline V gene. The CDR3 spans 15 residues. With 1 base removed from V and 1 base from J, the gap between germline ends came to 10 bases. Here the CDR3 reads CASSLNPGLQETQYF. The CDR3 bases are TGTGCCAGCAGCTTAAACCCGGGACTCCAAGAGACCCAGTACTTC. Together with reference TRBV7-3 and TRBJ2-5, the CDR3 gives the full variable domain: GAGVSQTPSNKVTEKGKYVELRCDPISGHTALYWYRQSLGQGPEFLIYFQGTGAADDSGLPNDRFFAVRPEGSVSTLKIQRTERGDSAVYLCASSLNPGLQETQYFGPGTRLLVL.

In the case of this clone: Compared with germline, one end of the junction differs, possibly owing to a read error. The chain is built from TRBV7-7 and TRBJ2-1; 11 nucleotides align to TRBD1. The CDR3 runs to 15 residues. Germline CDR1 and CDR2: SSHAT and FNYEAQ (reference sequence). The CDR3 DNA sequence: TGTGCTAGCAGCCCCGGGACAGGGGGGCCCAATGAGCAGTTCTTC. Residues: CASSPGTGGPNEQFF.

The count of this clone is one. This chain joins TRBV4-1 and TRBJ1-5, with 7 bases lining up with TRBD1. Germline CDR1 MGHRA, CDR2 YSYEKL. The V and J ends lost 3 bases and 2 bases, in that order; junction bases with no gene match: 7. CDR3 size: 16 residues. This CDR3 reads CASSHSGGSGNQPQHF. CDR3 in DNA: TGCGCCAGCAGCCACTCAGGGGGGAGCGGCAATCAGCCCCAGCATTTT.